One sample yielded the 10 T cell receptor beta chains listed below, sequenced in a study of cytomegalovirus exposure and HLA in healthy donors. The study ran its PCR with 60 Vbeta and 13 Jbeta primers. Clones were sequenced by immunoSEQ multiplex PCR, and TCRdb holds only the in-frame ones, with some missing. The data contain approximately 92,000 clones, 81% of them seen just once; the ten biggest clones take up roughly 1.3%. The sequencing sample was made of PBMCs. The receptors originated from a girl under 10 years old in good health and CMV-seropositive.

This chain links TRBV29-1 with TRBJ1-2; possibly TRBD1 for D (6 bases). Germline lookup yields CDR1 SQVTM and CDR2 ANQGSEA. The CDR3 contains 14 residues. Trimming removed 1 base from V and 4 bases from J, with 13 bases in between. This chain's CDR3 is CSVEGRGRGYGYTF. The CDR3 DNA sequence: TGCAGCGTTGAAGGCAGGGGCCGCGGCTATGGCTACACCTTC.

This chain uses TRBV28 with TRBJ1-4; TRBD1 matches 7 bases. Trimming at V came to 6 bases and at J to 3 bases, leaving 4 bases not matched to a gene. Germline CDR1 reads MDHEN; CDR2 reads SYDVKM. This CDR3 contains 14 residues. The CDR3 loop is CASSPGTANEKLFF. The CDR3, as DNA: TGTGCCAGCAGCCCCGGGACAGCTAATGAAAAACTGTTTTTT.

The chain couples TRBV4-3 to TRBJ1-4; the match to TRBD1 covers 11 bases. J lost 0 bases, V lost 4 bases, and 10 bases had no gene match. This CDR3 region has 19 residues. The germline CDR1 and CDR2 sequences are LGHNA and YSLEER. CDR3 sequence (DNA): TGCGCCAGCAGCCCCTCTGGGACAGGGGGTTTTGCAACTAATGAAAAACTGTTTTTT. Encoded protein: CASSPSGTGGFATNEKLFF.

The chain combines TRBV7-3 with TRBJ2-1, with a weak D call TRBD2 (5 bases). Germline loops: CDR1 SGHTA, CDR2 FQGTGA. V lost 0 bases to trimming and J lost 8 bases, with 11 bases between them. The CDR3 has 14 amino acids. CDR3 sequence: CASSLTVGDHEQFF. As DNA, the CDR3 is TGTGCCAGCAGCTTAACGGTGGGAGACCATGAGCAGTTCTTC.

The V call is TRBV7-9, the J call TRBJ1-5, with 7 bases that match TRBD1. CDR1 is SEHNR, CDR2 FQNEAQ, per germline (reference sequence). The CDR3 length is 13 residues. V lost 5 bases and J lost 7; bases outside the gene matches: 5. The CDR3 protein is CASSNGQAQPQHF. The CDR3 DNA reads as TGTGCCAGCAGCAACGGACAGGCACAGCCCCAGCATTTT.

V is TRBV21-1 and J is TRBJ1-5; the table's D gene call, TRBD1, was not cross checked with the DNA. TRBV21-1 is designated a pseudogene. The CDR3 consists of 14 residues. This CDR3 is CASTTDREGQPQHF. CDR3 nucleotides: TGTGCCAGCACCACGGACAGGGAAGGTCAGCCCCAGCATTTT.

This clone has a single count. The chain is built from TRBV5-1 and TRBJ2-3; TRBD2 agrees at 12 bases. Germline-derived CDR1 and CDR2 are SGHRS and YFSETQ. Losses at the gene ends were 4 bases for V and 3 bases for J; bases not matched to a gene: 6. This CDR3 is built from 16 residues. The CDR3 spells CASSTGTSGFTDTQYF. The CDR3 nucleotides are TGCGCCAGCAGCACCGGGACTAGCGGGTTTACAGATACGCAGTATTTT.

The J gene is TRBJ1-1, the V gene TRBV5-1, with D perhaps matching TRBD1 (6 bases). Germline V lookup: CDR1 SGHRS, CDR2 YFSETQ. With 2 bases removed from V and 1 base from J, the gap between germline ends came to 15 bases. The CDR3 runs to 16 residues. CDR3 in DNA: TGCGCCAGCAGCTTAATAACGACGGGACAGAACACTGAAGCTTTCTTT. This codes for CASSLITTGQNTEAFF.

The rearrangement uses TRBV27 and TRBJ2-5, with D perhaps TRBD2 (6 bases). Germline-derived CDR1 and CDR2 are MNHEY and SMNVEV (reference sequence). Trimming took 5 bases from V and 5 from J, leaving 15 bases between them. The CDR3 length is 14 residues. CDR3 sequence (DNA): TGTGCCAGCAGTGGAGGGTACGTAGGCGAGACCCAGTACTTC. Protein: CASSGGYVGETQYF.

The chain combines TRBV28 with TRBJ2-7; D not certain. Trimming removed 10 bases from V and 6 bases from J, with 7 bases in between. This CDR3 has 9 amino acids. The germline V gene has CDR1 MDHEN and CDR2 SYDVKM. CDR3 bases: TGTGCCATCATCATCGAGCAGTACTTC. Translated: CAIIIEQYF.